The 18 T cell receptor beta chains below all came from one sample that was sequenced in a study of T cells expressing NK-cell markers. One entry per CDR3 protein, without DNA, is what TCRdb gives after re-calling the 5' RACE reads. This sample's table reports around 140,000 distinct CDR3 sequences. Sequencing was performed on blood T cells: a sorted CD56 or NKG2C T cell subset, CD4+ or CD8+ T cells, or bulk PBMC T cells (not recorded which). Receptor source: a man aged 18 to 29 in good health.

The chain employs TRBV28 and TRBJ2-1. Germline-derived CDR1 and CDR2 are MDHEN and SYDVKM. The CDR3 loop spans 14 amino acids. The CDR3 loop is CASSLGGSLNEQFF.

V and J are TRBV12-3 or TRBV12-4 and TRBJ2-2. The CDR3 length is 14 residues. The CDR3 reads CASRDVTNTGELFF.

The V gene is TRBV25-1, the J gene TRBJ1-5. CDR3 length: 12 residues. From germline, CDR1 is MGHDK and CDR2 SYGVNS. The CDR3 spells CASSEGNQPQHF.

V usage is TRBV12-3 or TRBV12-4 and J usage is TRBJ1-2; no DNA is available, so the TRBD1 call from TCRdb remains unchecked. The CDR3 spans 13 residues. The CDR3 spells CASSPAGDYGYTF.

The V call is TRBV7-9, the J call TRBJ2-5; lacking DNA, the TRBD2 call made by TCRdb goes unchecked. Germline CDR1 reads SEHNR; CDR2 reads FQNEAQ (reference sequence). The CDR3 is made up of 13 amino acids. The CDR3 reads CASRKGSQETQYF.

This chain joins TRBV11-2 and TRBJ1-4; the TCRdb D gene call, TRBD1, has no DNA to confirm it. This CDR3 contains 12 residues. Germline CDR1 reads SGHAT; CDR2 reads FQNNGV. The CDR3 sequence is CASRDWGEKLFF.

The chain recombines TRBV12-3 or TRBV12-4 with TRBJ2-7; absent DNA, TCRdb's TRBD1 call cannot be checked. CDR3 length equals 15 residues. CDR3 residues: CASSSPEDGYYEQYF.

This rearrangement joins TRBV11-2 to TRBJ2-3; with no DNA, the TCRdb D assignment of TRBD2 cannot be verified. The V gene's germline CDR1 is SGHAT and CDR2 FQNNGV. The CDR3 extends over 20 amino acids. The CDR3 loop reads CASSTLVWGFAGGQEDTQYF. Variable domain in full (rest from reference TRBV11-2 and TRBJ2-3): EAGVAQSPRYKIIEKRQSVAFWCNPISGHATLYWYQQILGQGPKLLIQFQNNGVVDDSQLPKDRFSAERLKGVDSTLKIQPAKLEDSAVYLCASSTLVWGFAGGQEDTQYFGPGTRLTVL.

The chain has TRBV20-1 and TRBJ2-7; the D call of TRBD1 rests on TCRdb alone, since no DNA is present to check it. CDR1 is DFQATT and CDR2 is SNEGSKA in the germline V gene (reference sequence). This CDR3 has 15 amino acids. The CDR3 loop is CSARTPGQGEDEQYF.

CDR3 sequence reads: CASSLPRQGPNTGELFF. The gene calls are TRBV27 and TRBJ2-2; TCRdb's D call of TRBD1 is untestable without DNA. Germline V gene lookup returns CDR1 MNHEY and CDR2 SMNVEV (reference sequence). This CDR3 comprises 17 residues.

The J gene is TRBJ2-1, the V gene TRBV14; TCRdb gives TRBD2 as the D gene, but with no DNA this cannot be confirmed. Per the germline V gene, CDR1 is SGHDN and CDR2 is FVKESK. CDR3 length equals 16 residues. The CDR3 reads CASSHPGRGTNNEQFF.

The chain recombines TRBV2 with TRBJ2-1. The CDR3 loop spans 14 amino acids. Germline V gives CDR1 SNHLY, CDR2 FYNNEI. CDR3 region: CASSVWSGLNEQFF. The variable domain in full, completed from reference TRBV2 and TRBJ2-1, reads EPEVTQTPSHQVTQMGQEVILRCVPISNHLYFYWYRQILGQKVEFLVSFYNNEISEKSEIFDDQFSVERPDGSNFTLKIRSTKLEDSAMYFCASSVWSGLNEQFFGPGTRLTVL.

This chain links TRBV20-1 with TRBJ2-1; no DNA is available, so the TRBD1 call from TCRdb remains unchecked. The CDR3 has 14 residues. Germline CDR1 reads DFQATT; CDR2 reads SNEGSKA (reference sequence). The CDR3 is CSARDPGSLYEQFF.

CDR3 residues: CASSSLPRAQETQYF. This chain uses TRBV28 with TRBJ2-5; TCRdb's D call, TRBD2, is unchecked because there is no DNA. The CDR3 contains 15 residues. CDR1 is MDHEN, CDR2 SYDVKM, per germline.

V gene TRBV12-3 or TRBV12-4 combines with J gene TRBJ1-6. The CDR3 totals 16 residues. CDR3 in amino acids: CASSGSPSSYNSPLHF.

The CDR3 sequence: CASRLPGQAPQETQYF. The chain couples TRBV7-9 to TRBJ2-5; no DNA is available, so the TRBD1 call from TCRdb remains unchecked. Germline lookup yields CDR1 SEHNR and CDR2 FQNEAQ (reference sequence). This CDR3 is 16 amino acids long.

The chain employs TRBV2 and TRBJ1-2; TCRdb lists TRBD1, though no DNA is available to test this call. The CDR3 has 18 amino acids. Germline CDR1 is SNHLY and CDR2 is FYNNEI. The CDR3 spells CASSEALVAGVGVYGYTF.

J is TRBJ2-2 and V is TRBV10-3; TCRdb names TRBD1, which stays unverified in the absence of DNA. The CDR3 is 17 amino acids. The germline gives CDR1 ENHRY, CDR2 SYGVKD. This chain's CDR3 is CAISRRGASVDPGELFF.